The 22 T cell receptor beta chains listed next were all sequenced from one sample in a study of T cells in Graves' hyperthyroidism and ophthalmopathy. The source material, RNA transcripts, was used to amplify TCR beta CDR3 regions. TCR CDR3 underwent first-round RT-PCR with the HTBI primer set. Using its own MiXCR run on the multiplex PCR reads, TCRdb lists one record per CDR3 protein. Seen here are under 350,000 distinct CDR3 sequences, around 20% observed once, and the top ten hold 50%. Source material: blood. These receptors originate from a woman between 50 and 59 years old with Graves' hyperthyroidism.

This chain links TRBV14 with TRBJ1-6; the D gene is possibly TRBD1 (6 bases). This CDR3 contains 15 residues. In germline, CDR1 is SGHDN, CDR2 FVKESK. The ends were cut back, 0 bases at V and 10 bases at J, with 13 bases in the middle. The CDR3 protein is CASSQEQGMASPLHF. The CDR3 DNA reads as TGTGCCAGCAGCCAAGAGCAGGGGATGGCCTCACCCCTCCACTTT.

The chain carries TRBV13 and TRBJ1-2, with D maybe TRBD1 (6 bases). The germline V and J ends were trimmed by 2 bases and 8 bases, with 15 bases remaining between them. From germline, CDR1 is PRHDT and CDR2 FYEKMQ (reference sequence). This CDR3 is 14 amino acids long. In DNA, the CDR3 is TGTGCCAGCAGCTTATACGTTGGGGGCGAGGGCTACACCTTC. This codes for CASSLYVGGEGYTF.

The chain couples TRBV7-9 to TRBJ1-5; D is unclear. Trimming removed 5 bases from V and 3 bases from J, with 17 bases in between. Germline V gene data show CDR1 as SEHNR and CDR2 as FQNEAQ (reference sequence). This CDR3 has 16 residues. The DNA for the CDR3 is TGTGCCAGCAGCCCATCGTACAGCCGGATCAATCAGCCCCAGCATTTT. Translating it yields CASSPSYSRINQPQHF.

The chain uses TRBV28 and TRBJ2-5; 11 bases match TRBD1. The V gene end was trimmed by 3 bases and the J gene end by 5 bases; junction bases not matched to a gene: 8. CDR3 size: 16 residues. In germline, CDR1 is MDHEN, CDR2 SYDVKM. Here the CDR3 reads CASSFPRTGGRETQYF. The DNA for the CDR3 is TGTGCCAGCAGTTTTCCGCGGACAGGGGGCAGGGAGACCCAGTACTTC. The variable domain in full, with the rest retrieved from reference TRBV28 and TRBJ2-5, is DVKVTQSSRYLVKRTGEKVFLECVQDMDHENMFWYRQDPGLGLRLIYFSYDVKMKEKGDIPEGYSVSREKKERFSLILESASTNQTSMYLCASSFPRTGGRETQYFGPGTRLLVL.

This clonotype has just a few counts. In DNA form, the CDR3 reads TGCAGCGCTGGGGTCCGCACAGATACGCAGTATTTT. Translation gives CSAGVRTDTQYF. J is TRBJ2-3 and V is TRBV29-1; unclear D gene. This CDR3 is 12 amino acids long. V lost 7 bases to trimming and J lost 1 base, with 9 bases between them. Germline values: CDR1 SQVTM, CDR2 ANQGSEA.

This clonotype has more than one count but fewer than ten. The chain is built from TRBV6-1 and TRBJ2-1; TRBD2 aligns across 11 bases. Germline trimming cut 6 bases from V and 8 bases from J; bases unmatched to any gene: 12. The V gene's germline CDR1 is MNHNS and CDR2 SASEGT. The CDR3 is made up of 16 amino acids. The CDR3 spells CASRRTSGLALDEQFF. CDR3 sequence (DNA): TGTGCCAGCAGGCGGACTAGCGGGTTAGCCTTGGATGAGCAGTTCTTC.

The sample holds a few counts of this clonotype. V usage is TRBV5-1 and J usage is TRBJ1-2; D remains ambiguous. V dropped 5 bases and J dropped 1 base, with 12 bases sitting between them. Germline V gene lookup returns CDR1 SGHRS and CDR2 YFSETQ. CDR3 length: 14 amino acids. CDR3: CASSVDPDNYGYTF. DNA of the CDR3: TGCGCCAGCAGTGTAGATCCCGATAACTATGGCTACACCTTC.

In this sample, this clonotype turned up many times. The CDR3 coding sequence is TGCGCCAGCAGCTTGGCGAGCGGGAGTTCCTACGAGCAGTACTTC. Amino acids: CASSLASGSSYEQYF. The chain recombines TRBV5-1 with TRBJ2-7; 8 nucleotides align to TRBD2. The CDR3 has 15 amino acids. The V gene's germline CDR1 is SGHRS and CDR2 YFSETQ. J lost 1 base, V lost 0 bases, and 3 bases had no gene match.

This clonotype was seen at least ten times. DNA of the CDR3: TGCAGTGCCATCACCACAGGCTCCTACGAGCAGTACTTC. Encoded protein: CSAITTGSYEQYF. The V call is TRBV20-1, the J call TRBJ2-7, with D perhaps matching TRBD1 (5 bases). CDR1 and CDR2 from the germline V gene are DFQATT and SNEGSKA (reference sequence). Deletions cut 6 bases from V and 0 bases from J, with 12 bases between. The CDR3 loop spans 13 amino acids.

The DNA of the CDR3 is TGTGCCAGCACCCTCTCCGGGACAGGGGGCGAGAGGGAGCTGTTTTTT. Protein sequence: CASTLSGTGGERELFF. V gene TRBV28 combines with J gene TRBJ2-2, with 12 bases lining up with TRBD1. Germline V gene data show CDR1 as MDHEN and CDR2 as SYDVKM. The CDR3 loop spans 16 amino acids. V shed 7 bases, J shed 9 bases, and the junction held 12 bases outside the gene matches.

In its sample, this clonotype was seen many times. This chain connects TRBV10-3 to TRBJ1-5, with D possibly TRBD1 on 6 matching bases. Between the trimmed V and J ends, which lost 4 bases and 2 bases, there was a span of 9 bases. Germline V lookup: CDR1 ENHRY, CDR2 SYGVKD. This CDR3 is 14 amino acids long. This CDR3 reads CAISVAGGNQPQHF. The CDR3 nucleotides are TGTGCCATCAGTGTGGCAGGGGGCAATCAGCCCCAGCATTTT.

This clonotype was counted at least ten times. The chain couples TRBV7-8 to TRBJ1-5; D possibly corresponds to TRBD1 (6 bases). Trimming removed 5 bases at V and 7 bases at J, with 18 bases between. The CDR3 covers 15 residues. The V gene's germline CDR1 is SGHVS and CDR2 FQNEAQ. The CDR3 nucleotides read TGTGCCAGCAGCCCGAGGTGGGGGGCAGGACAGCCCCAGCATTTT. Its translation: CASSPRWGAGQPQHF.

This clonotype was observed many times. The CDR3 DNA reads TGCGCCAGCAGCTTGGGGACAGGGGTCTACAATGAGCAGTTCTTC. As protein: CASSLGTGVYNEQFF. The chain couples TRBV5-1 to TRBJ2-1, with 9 nucleotides matching TRBD1. Germline trimming cut 0 bases from V and 3 bases from J; bases unmatched to any gene: 1. The CDR3 is 15 amino acids. Germline V gene data show CDR1 as SGHRS and CDR2 as YFSETQ.

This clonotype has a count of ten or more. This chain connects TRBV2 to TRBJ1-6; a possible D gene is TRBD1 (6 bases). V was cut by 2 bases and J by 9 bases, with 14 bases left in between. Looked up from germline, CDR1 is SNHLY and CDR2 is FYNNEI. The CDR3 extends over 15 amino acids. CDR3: CASSELRGGGSPLHF. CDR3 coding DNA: TGTGCCAGCAGTGAACTAAGGGGGGGAGGTTCACCCCTCCACTTT. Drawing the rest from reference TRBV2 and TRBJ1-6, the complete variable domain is EPEVTQTPSHQVTQMGQEVILRCVPISNHLYFYWYRQILGQKVEFLVSFYNNEISEKSEIFDDQFSVERPDGSNFTLKIRSTKLEDSAMYFCASSELRGGGSPLHFGNGTRLTVT.

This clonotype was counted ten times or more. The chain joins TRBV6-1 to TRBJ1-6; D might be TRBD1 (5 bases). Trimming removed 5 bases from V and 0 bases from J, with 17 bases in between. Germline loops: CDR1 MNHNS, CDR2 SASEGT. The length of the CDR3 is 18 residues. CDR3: CASSSPRGSSSYNSPLHF. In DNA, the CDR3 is TGTGCCAGCAGTTCGCCCCGGGGGTCGAGCTCCTATAATTCACCCCTCCACTTT.

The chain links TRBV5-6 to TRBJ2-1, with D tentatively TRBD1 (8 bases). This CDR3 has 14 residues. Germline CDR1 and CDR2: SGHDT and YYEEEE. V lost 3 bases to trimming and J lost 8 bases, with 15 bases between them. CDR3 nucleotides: TGTGCCAGCAGCTCTAATACAGGGGGGGATGAGCAGTTCTTC. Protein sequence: CASSSNTGGDEQFF.

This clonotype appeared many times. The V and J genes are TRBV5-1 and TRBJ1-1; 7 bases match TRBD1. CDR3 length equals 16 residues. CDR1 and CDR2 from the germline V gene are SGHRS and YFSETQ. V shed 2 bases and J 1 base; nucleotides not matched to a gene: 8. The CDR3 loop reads CASSFTPGQKNTEAFF. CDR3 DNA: TGCGCCAGCAGCTTCACGCCGGGACAGAAGAACACTGAAGCTTTCTTT.

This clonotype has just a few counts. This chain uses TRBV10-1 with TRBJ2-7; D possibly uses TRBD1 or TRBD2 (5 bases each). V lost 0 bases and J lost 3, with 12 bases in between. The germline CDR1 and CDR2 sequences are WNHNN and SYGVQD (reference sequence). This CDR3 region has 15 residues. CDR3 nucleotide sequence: TGCGCCAGCAGTGAGTCGTCTAGCCAGGGCTACGAGCAGTACTTC. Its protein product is CASSESSSQGYEQYF.

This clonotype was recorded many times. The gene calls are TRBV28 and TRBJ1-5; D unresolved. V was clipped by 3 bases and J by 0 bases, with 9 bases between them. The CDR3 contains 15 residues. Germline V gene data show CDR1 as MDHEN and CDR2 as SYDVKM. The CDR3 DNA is TGTGCCAGCAGTTTTGGCAGAAATAGCAATCAGCCCCAGCATTTT. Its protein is CASSFGRNSNQPQHF.

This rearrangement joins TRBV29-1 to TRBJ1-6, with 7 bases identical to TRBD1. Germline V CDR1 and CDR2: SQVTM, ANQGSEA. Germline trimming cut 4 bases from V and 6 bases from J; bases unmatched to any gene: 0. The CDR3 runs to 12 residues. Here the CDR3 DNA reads TGCAGCGTTGGGGACAGTAATTCACCCCTCCACTTT. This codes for CSVGDSNSPLHF.

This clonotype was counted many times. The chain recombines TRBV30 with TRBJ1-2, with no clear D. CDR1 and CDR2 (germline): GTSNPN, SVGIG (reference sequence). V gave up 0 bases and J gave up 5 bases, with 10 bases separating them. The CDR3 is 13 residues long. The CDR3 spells CAWSVQTGYGYTF. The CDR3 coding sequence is TGTGCCTGGAGTGTACAGACCGGATATGGCTACACCTTC.

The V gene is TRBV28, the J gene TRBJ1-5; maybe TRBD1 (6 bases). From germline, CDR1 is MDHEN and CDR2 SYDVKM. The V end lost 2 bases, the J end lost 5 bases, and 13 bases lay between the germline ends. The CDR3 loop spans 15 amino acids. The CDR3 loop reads CASSLLQGNHQPQHF. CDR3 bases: TGTGCCAGCAGTTTACTACAGGGTAATCATCAGCCCCAGCATTTT.